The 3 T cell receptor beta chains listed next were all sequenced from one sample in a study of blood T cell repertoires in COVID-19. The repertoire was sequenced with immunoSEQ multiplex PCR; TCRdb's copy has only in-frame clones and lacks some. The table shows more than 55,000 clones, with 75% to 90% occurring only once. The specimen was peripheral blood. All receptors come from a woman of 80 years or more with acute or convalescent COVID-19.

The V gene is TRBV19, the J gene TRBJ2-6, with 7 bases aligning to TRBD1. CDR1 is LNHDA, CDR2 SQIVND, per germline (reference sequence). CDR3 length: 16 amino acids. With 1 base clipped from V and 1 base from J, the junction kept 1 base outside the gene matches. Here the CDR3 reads CASSIVRGSGANVLTF. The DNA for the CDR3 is TGTGCCAGTAGTATAGTCAGGGGGTCTGGGGCCAACGTCCTGACTTTC.

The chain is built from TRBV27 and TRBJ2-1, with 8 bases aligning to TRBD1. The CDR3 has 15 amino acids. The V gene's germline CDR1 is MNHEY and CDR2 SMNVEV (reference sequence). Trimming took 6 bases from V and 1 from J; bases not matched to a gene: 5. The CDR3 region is CASRVRTGSYNEQFF. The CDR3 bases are TGTGCCAGCAGAGTCCGGACAGGGTCCTACAATGAGCAGTTCTTC.

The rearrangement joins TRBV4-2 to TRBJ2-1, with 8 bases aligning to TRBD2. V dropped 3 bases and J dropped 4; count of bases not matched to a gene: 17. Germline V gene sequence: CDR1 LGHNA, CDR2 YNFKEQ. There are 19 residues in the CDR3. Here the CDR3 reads CASSHSAAGVSLFYNEQFF. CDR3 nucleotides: TGTGCCAGCAGCCATTCCGCAGCGGGGGTCTCCCTTTTTTACAATGAGCAGTTCTTC.